What follows are 27 T cell receptor beta chains derived from one specimen sequenced in a study of T cell repertoires in cytomegalovirus infection (dated by TCRdb to the late 2010s). Per the publication, the treatment or condition label means: in vitro stimulation with specific CMV peptide epitopes to enrich CMV-specific T cells. No antigen has been assigned to these receptors. The listed sequencing device is Illumina HiSeq 1500. TCRdb's own reprocessing of the public reads used fastp at Q25 and MiXCR and kept productive beta chains. Every CDR3 protein is listed once, alongside the most common genes and DNA of its rows. The table for this sample lists some 800,000 distinct CDR3 sequences; approximately 30% of them were counted only once. The top ten constitute around 12% of the sample. Source: cultured CD8+ T cells from PBMCs, taken from culture after CMV antigen stimulation. The receptors derive from a human donor in good health (CMV status not recorded). Some clones in this sample may be carry-over from other donors' samples.

V usage is TRBV12-3 or TRBV12-4 and J usage is TRBJ1-2; D is perhaps TRBD1 (5 bases). The CDR3 extends over 14 amino acids. Trimming took off 6 bases at V and 1 base at J, with 12 bases between the two ends. As DNA, the CDR3 is TGTGCCAGCAGCGAAACAGGATTTAACTATGGCTACACCTTC. This gives the protein CASSETGFNYGYTF.

This chain joins TRBV5-4 and TRBJ2-1; TRBD2 matches 7 bases. Losses at the gene ends were 2 bases for V and 5 bases for J; bases not matched to a gene: 4. The CDR3 spans 14 residues. In germline, CDR1 is SGHNT, CDR2 YYREEE (reference sequence). The CDR3: CASSFTAGHNEQFF. DNA of the CDR3: TGTGCCAGCAGCTTTACAGCGGGGCACAATGAGCAGTTCTTC.

This clonotype was seen more than once but under ten times. The chain has TRBV7-8 and TRBJ2-3; D not resolved. CDR1 SGHVS and CDR2 FQNEAQ come from the germline V gene. V lost 4 bases to trimming and J lost 1 base, with 15 bases between them. The CDR3 contains 16 residues. The DNA of the CDR3 is TGTGCCAGCAGCTACGGATTGATACGGGGCACAGATACGCAGTATTTT. Its protein is CASSYGLIRGTDTQYF.

This clonotype has just a few counts. J is TRBJ1-2 and V is TRBV19; no reliable D call. This CDR3 spans 10 amino acids. The germline CDR1 and CDR2 sequences are LNHDA and SQIVND (reference sequence). The V end lost 1 base, the J end lost 8 bases, and 2 bases lay between the germline ends. The CDR3 protein is CASSIGGYTF. CDR3 DNA sequence: TGTGCCAGTAGTATAGGAGGCTACACCTTC.

This clonotype was counted only a few times. The rearrangement joins TRBV12-3 or TRBV12-4 to TRBJ2-2, with 9 bases that match TRBD1. The CDR3 loop spans 19 amino acids. V gave up 7 bases and J gave up 1 base; unmatched junction bases: 16. In DNA form, the CDR3 reads TGTGCCAGCAACCCTCAGGGACAGGGAGTCCGGATGAACACCGGGGAGCTGTTTTTT. Amino acid sequence: CASNPQGQGVRMNTGELFF.

To note about this clonotype: A much more abundant neighbour one base away suggests this may be a read error. The V gene is TRBV7-6, the J gene TRBJ2-3, with 7 bases lining up with TRBD2. The V gene end was trimmed by 5 bases and the J gene end by 9 bases; junction bases not matched to a gene: 17. Germline CDR1 reads SGHVS; CDR2 reads FNYEAQ. The CDR3 length is 16 residues. This CDR3 is CASSIGGLFPGGTQYF. DNA of the CDR3: TGTGCCAGCAGCATAGGAGGGCTCTTCCCCGGGGGGACGCAGTATTTT.

This clonotype was counted a single time. The chain couples TRBV6-2 or TRBV6-3 to TRBJ1-6, with a possible D match to TRBD1 (6 bases). CDR3 length: 15 residues. The V end lost 5 bases, the J end lost 4 bases, and 12 bases lay between the germline ends. Looked up from germline, CDR1 is MNHEY and CDR2 is SVGEGT. CDR3 sequence reads: CASSAPGVYNSPLHF. DNA of the CDR3: TGTGCCAGCAGTGCCCCAGGGGTTTATAATTCACCCCTCCACTTT.

The chain combines TRBV7-9 with TRBJ2-6, with a weak D call TRBD1 (6 bases). The CDR3 has 16 amino acids. Germline V gene sequence: CDR1 SEHNR, CDR2 FQNEAQ (reference sequence). With 11 bases removed from V and 0 bases from J, the gap between germline ends came to 17 bases. The CDR3 protein is CAPETGYPSGANVLTF. In nucleotides, the CDR3 is TGTGCCCCCGAGACAGGATATCCCTCTGGGGCCAACGTCCTGACTTTC. The full variable domain, completed using reference TRBV7-9 and TRBJ2-6, is DTGVSQNPRHKITKRGQNVTFRCDPISEHNRLYWYRQTLGQGPEFLTYFQNEAQLEKSRLLSDRFSAERPKGSFSTLEIQRTEQGDSAMYLCAPETGYPSGANVLTFGAGSRLTVL.

This sequence joins TRBV6-2 or TRBV6-3 and TRBJ2-7; TRBD1 aligns across 7 bases. This CDR3 comprises 15 residues. Germline loops: CDR1 MNHEY, CDR2 SVGEGT. The trim removed 2 bases at V and 3 bases at J, leaving 7 bases unmatched. The CDR3 bases are TGTGCCAGCAGTTACGCCCGGGACAGACTCTACGAGCAGTACGTC. Residues: CASSYARDRLYEQYV.

This clonotype was picked up a small number of times. One end of the junction is discordant with germline, which a read error may explain. The chain recombines TRBV7-6 with TRBJ2-3; D may be TRBD1 (5 bases). Germline V gives CDR1 SGHVS, CDR2 FNYEAQ. This CDR3 comprises 15 residues. CDR3 residues: CASSLGDGSTDTQYF. CDR3 in DNA: TGTGCTAGCAGCTTAGGGGATGGGAGCACAGATACGCAGTATTTT. The whole variable domain, filled in from reference TRBV7-6 and TRBJ2-3, reads GAGVSQSPRYKVTKRGQDVALRCDPISGHVSLYWYRQALGQGPEFLTYFNYEAQQDKSGLPNDRFSAERPEGSISTLTIQRTEQRDSAMYRCASSLGDGSTDTQYFGPGTRLTVL.

The chain has TRBV29-1 and TRBJ2-2, with 8 bases fitting TRBD2. The germline V gene has CDR1 SQVTM and CDR2 ANQGSEA. CDR3 length equals 13 residues. The trim removed 5 bases at V and 6 bases at J, leaving 5 bases unmatched. CDR3 protein: CSVLRGGAGELFF. DNA of the CDR3: TGCAGCGTTCTCCGGGGGGGCGCCGGGGAGCTGTTTTTT.

This clonotype was observed many times. V is TRBV7-6 and J is TRBJ1-2; D possibly corresponds to TRBD1 (6 bases). Trimming stripped 5 bases from V and 5 bases from J, with 18 bases between. This CDR3 spans 15 amino acids. The germline V gene has CDR1 SGHVS and CDR2 FNYEAQ. CDR3 amino acids: CASSRQENTRYGYTF. In DNA, the CDR3 is TGTGCCAGCAGCCGACAGGAAAACACAAGATATGGCTACACCTTC.

This clonotype was seen more than once but under ten times. This rearrangement joins TRBV7-8 to TRBJ1-3; D is uncertain. From germline, CDR1 is SGHVS and CDR2 FQNEAQ. The V and J ends lost 3 bases and 4 bases respectively, with 19 bases between them. The CDR3 totals 17 residues. The CDR3 loop reads CASSLWVGQSYGNTIYF. CDR3 DNA sequence: TGTGCCAGCAGCTTGTGGGTCGGTCAATCCTACGGAAACACCATATATTTT.

The chain carries TRBV28 and TRBJ1-2; possibly TRBD1 for D (6 bases). Trimming left V 2 bases short and J 8 bases short, with 24 bases between. CDR1 is MDHEN, CDR2 SYDVKM, per germline. The CDR3 has 17 residues. CDR3 sequence reads: CASSLNLGGREGNGYTF. The CDR3 nucleotides are TGTGCCAGCAGTTTAAATCTCGGGGGCCGAGAGGGGAACGGCTACACCTTC.

The chain recombines TRBV7-9 with TRBJ2-7, with D tentatively TRBD2 (5 bases). V lost 0 bases and J lost 0, with 9 bases in between. Germline assignment: CDR1 SEHNR and CDR2 FQNEAQ (reference sequence). CDR3 length: 15 amino acids. The chain's CDR3 is CASSLAEGPSYEQYF. The CDR3 nucleotides read TGTGCCAGCAGCTTAGCTGAGGGTCCCTCCTACGAGCAGTACTTC.

The chain couples TRBV7-9 to TRBJ1-5; D not certain. Germline V gene sequence: CDR1 SEHNR, CDR2 FQNEAQ (reference sequence). Trimming stripped 5 bases from V and 4 bases from J, with 12 bases between. CDR3 length: 14 residues. CDR3 DNA: TGTGCCAGCAGCGCGGGTTGGATAAATCAGCCCCAGCATTTT. Amino acid sequence: CASSAGWINQPQHF.

The chain links TRBV7-2 to TRBJ1-3; D is unresolved. Germline CDR1 is SGHTA and CDR2 is FQGNSA. Trimming removed 1 base at V and 0 bases at J, with 7 bases between. CDR3 length: 15 amino acids. The CDR3 DNA is TGTGCCAGCAGCTTAGAGCTGAGCTCTGGAAACACCATATATTTT. It encodes CASSLELSSGNTIYF.

This clonotype has a count of ten or more. The rearrangement joins TRBV7-6 to TRBJ2-7; 13 bases match TRBD2. V lost 4 bases and J lost 7; bases outside the gene matches: 1. The CDR3 is 13 residues long. Germline assignment: CDR1 SGHVS and CDR2 FNYEAQ. The CDR3 coding sequence is TGTGCCAGCAGCTCGGGACTAGCGGGGGAGCAGTACGTC. This gives the protein CASSSGLAGEQYV.

This clonotype was counted many times. The chain joins TRBV7-6 to TRBJ2-1; 9 bases line up with TRBD2. Trimming removed 0 bases from V and 8 bases from J; junction bases left unmatched: 17. Germline lookup yields CDR1 SGHVS and CDR2 FNYEAQ. This CDR3 comprises 19 residues. CDR3 DNA: TGTGCCAGCAGCTTAGCTGCGGGGGGGCCAAGGCTCATCCGCCATGAGCAGTTCTTC. Protein: CASSLAAGGPRLIRHEQFF.

This clonotype has only a few counts. This sequence joins TRBV24-1 and TRBJ2-7; D unresolved. Looked up from germline, CDR1 is KGHDR and CDR2 is SFDVKD. The CDR3 length is 11 residues. Deletions cut 2 bases from V and 2 bases from J, with 0 bases between. CDR3 DNA sequence: TGTGCCACCAGTGATTCCTACGAGCAGTACTTC. Amino acids: CATSDSYEQYF.

This clonotype was picked up a small number of times. The rearrangement links TRBV6-5 to TRBJ1-1, with TRBD1 as a possible D gene (6 bases). Germline CDR1 and CDR2: MNHEY and SVGAGI. Trimming removed 6 bases at V and 9 bases at J, with 11 bases between. The CDR3 contains 11 residues. The CDR3, as DNA: TGTGCCAGCAGAGGCGGGACACAAGCTTTCTTT. Translated, it gives CASRGGTQAFF.

This clonotype has just a few counts. The chain employs TRBV5-1 and TRBJ1-5, with D perhaps matching TRBD1 (6 bases). Germline-derived CDR1 and CDR2 are SGHRS and YFSETQ. Trimming stripped 0 bases from V and 6 bases from J, with 37 bases between. This CDR3 is built from 23 residues. Written as DNA, the CDR3 is TGCGCCAGCAGCTTGGGATTTTACAGGGTAGTCGGACTCCGCATCTTCGATTCTCAGCCCCAGCATTTT. Protein: CASSLGFYRVVGLRIFDSQPQHF.

The V and J genes are TRBV7-2 and TRBJ2-1; TRBD1 matches at 7 bases. This CDR3 spans 15 amino acids. Germline V gives CDR1 SGHTA, CDR2 FQGNSA. J was trimmed by 0 bases and V by 5 bases; bases with no gene match: 4. In DNA form, the CDR3 reads TGTGCCAGCAGCCAACAGGGGACCTCCTACAATGAGCAGTTCTTC. This gives the protein CASSQQGTSYNEQFF. The complete variable domain, with remaining parts taken from reference TRBV7-2 and TRBJ2-1, reads GAGVSQSPSNKVTEKGKDVELRCDPISGHTALYWYRQSLGQGLEFLIYFQGNSAPDKSGLPSDRFSAERTGGSVSTLTIQRTQQEDSAVYLCASSQQGTSYNEQFFGPGTRLTVL.

Concerning this clonotype: A much larger clone lies a single base off, so this may be a read error. The final CDR3 position lacks the conserved phenylalanine or tryptophan, pointing to a likely read error. The gene calls are TRBV6-2 or TRBV6-3 and TRBJ2-7; D is perhaps TRBD1 (5 bases). Trimming shortened V by 4 bases and J by 3 bases, and 7 bases separated the two germline ends. The CDR3 spans 12 residues. CDR1 and CDR2 (germline): MNHEY, SVGEGT. CDR3 sequence reads: CASSSQGYEQYI. In nucleotides, the CDR3 is TGTGCCAGCAGTTCTCAGGGCTACGAGCAGTACATC.

The V and J genes are TRBV4-3 and TRBJ2-4, with D possibly being TRBD2 (6 bases). CDR3 length: 17 amino acids. Trimming removed 0 bases at V and 2 bases at J, with 14 bases between. In germline, CDR1 is LGHNA, CDR2 YSLEER. CDR3 nucleotides: TGCGCCAGCAGCCAAGATGGGGTGGGAGGAACCAAAAACATTCAGTACTTC. Amino acids: CASSQDGVGGTKNIQYF.

The CDR3 DNA reads as TGTGCCAGCAGCCCCCTGGGCAGCCTGAACGAGCAGTACGTC. Translated: CASSPLGSLNEQYV. V is TRBV27 and J is TRBJ2-7; D uncertain. CDR1 is MNHEY and CDR2 is SMNVEV in the germline V gene (reference sequence). V lost 6 bases and J lost 5, with 17 bases in between. The CDR3 extends over 14 amino acids.

Only a few counts were recorded for this clonotype. The rearrangement links TRBV28 to TRBJ2-2, with D uncertain. The CDR3 has 14 amino acids. The germline V gene encodes CDR1 MDHEN and CDR2 SYDVKM. V was shortened by 2 bases and J by 4 bases, with 8 bases between the two germline ends. This CDR3 is CASSLPLITGELFF. DNA of the CDR3: TGTGCCAGCAGTTTACCCCTCATCACCGGGGAGCTGTTTTTT.